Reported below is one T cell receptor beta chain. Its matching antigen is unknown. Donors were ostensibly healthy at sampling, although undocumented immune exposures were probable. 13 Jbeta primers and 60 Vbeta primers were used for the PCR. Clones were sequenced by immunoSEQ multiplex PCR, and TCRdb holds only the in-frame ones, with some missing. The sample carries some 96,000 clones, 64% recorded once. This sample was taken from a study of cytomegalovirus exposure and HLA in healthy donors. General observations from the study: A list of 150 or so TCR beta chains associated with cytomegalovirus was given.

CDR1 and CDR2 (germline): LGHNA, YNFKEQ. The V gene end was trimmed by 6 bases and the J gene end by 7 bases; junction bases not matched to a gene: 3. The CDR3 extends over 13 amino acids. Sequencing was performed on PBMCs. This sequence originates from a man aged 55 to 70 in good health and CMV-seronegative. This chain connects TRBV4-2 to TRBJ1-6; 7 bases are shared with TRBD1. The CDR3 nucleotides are TGTGCCAGCAGACTGGGACAGAATTCACCCCTCCACTTT. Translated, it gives CASRLGQNSPLHF.